The 2 T cell receptor beta chains in this list originate from one sample, sequenced in a study of T-cell reconstitution after alpha-beta-depleted transplantation in children. Researchers prepared the TCRbeta library using unique molecular identifiers, the study reports. TCRdb reprocessed the PCR reads via MiXCR and lists one record per CDR3 protein. The data hold a few hundred thousand distinct CDR3 sequences, with around 10% observed a single time. Sequenced here: PBMCs, sampled before TCRalphabeta/CD19-depleted stem cell transplant. The receptor set was obtained from a boy less than two years old with acute myeloid leukemia, due to receive a stem cell transplant.

This clonotype was recorded at least ten times. V usage is TRBV5-1 and J usage is TRBJ2-1; TRBD1 aligns across 10 bases. This CDR3 has 21 residues. The germline V gene has CDR1 SGHRS and CDR2 YFSETQ. With V trimmed by 0 bases and J by 4 bases, 19 bases remained unmatched. CDR3 loop: CASSLAGHQTGGPSWYNEQFF. For the CDR3, the DNA is TGCGCCAGCAGCTTGGCCGGCCATCAGACAGGGGGCCCCTCCTGGTACAATGAGCAGTTCTTC.

The gene calls are TRBV20-1 and TRBJ1-6, with TRBD1 matching over 10 bases. The CDR3 extends over 17 amino acids. Per germline, CDR1 DFQATT and CDR2 SNEGSKA (reference sequence). The junction had 6 bases not matched to a gene; V was cut back by 3 bases and J by 1 base. CDR3: CSARDRGTRSYNSPLHF. CDR3 DNA sequence: TGCAGTGCTAGGGACAGGGGGACGAGGTCCTATAATTCACCCCTCCACTTT.